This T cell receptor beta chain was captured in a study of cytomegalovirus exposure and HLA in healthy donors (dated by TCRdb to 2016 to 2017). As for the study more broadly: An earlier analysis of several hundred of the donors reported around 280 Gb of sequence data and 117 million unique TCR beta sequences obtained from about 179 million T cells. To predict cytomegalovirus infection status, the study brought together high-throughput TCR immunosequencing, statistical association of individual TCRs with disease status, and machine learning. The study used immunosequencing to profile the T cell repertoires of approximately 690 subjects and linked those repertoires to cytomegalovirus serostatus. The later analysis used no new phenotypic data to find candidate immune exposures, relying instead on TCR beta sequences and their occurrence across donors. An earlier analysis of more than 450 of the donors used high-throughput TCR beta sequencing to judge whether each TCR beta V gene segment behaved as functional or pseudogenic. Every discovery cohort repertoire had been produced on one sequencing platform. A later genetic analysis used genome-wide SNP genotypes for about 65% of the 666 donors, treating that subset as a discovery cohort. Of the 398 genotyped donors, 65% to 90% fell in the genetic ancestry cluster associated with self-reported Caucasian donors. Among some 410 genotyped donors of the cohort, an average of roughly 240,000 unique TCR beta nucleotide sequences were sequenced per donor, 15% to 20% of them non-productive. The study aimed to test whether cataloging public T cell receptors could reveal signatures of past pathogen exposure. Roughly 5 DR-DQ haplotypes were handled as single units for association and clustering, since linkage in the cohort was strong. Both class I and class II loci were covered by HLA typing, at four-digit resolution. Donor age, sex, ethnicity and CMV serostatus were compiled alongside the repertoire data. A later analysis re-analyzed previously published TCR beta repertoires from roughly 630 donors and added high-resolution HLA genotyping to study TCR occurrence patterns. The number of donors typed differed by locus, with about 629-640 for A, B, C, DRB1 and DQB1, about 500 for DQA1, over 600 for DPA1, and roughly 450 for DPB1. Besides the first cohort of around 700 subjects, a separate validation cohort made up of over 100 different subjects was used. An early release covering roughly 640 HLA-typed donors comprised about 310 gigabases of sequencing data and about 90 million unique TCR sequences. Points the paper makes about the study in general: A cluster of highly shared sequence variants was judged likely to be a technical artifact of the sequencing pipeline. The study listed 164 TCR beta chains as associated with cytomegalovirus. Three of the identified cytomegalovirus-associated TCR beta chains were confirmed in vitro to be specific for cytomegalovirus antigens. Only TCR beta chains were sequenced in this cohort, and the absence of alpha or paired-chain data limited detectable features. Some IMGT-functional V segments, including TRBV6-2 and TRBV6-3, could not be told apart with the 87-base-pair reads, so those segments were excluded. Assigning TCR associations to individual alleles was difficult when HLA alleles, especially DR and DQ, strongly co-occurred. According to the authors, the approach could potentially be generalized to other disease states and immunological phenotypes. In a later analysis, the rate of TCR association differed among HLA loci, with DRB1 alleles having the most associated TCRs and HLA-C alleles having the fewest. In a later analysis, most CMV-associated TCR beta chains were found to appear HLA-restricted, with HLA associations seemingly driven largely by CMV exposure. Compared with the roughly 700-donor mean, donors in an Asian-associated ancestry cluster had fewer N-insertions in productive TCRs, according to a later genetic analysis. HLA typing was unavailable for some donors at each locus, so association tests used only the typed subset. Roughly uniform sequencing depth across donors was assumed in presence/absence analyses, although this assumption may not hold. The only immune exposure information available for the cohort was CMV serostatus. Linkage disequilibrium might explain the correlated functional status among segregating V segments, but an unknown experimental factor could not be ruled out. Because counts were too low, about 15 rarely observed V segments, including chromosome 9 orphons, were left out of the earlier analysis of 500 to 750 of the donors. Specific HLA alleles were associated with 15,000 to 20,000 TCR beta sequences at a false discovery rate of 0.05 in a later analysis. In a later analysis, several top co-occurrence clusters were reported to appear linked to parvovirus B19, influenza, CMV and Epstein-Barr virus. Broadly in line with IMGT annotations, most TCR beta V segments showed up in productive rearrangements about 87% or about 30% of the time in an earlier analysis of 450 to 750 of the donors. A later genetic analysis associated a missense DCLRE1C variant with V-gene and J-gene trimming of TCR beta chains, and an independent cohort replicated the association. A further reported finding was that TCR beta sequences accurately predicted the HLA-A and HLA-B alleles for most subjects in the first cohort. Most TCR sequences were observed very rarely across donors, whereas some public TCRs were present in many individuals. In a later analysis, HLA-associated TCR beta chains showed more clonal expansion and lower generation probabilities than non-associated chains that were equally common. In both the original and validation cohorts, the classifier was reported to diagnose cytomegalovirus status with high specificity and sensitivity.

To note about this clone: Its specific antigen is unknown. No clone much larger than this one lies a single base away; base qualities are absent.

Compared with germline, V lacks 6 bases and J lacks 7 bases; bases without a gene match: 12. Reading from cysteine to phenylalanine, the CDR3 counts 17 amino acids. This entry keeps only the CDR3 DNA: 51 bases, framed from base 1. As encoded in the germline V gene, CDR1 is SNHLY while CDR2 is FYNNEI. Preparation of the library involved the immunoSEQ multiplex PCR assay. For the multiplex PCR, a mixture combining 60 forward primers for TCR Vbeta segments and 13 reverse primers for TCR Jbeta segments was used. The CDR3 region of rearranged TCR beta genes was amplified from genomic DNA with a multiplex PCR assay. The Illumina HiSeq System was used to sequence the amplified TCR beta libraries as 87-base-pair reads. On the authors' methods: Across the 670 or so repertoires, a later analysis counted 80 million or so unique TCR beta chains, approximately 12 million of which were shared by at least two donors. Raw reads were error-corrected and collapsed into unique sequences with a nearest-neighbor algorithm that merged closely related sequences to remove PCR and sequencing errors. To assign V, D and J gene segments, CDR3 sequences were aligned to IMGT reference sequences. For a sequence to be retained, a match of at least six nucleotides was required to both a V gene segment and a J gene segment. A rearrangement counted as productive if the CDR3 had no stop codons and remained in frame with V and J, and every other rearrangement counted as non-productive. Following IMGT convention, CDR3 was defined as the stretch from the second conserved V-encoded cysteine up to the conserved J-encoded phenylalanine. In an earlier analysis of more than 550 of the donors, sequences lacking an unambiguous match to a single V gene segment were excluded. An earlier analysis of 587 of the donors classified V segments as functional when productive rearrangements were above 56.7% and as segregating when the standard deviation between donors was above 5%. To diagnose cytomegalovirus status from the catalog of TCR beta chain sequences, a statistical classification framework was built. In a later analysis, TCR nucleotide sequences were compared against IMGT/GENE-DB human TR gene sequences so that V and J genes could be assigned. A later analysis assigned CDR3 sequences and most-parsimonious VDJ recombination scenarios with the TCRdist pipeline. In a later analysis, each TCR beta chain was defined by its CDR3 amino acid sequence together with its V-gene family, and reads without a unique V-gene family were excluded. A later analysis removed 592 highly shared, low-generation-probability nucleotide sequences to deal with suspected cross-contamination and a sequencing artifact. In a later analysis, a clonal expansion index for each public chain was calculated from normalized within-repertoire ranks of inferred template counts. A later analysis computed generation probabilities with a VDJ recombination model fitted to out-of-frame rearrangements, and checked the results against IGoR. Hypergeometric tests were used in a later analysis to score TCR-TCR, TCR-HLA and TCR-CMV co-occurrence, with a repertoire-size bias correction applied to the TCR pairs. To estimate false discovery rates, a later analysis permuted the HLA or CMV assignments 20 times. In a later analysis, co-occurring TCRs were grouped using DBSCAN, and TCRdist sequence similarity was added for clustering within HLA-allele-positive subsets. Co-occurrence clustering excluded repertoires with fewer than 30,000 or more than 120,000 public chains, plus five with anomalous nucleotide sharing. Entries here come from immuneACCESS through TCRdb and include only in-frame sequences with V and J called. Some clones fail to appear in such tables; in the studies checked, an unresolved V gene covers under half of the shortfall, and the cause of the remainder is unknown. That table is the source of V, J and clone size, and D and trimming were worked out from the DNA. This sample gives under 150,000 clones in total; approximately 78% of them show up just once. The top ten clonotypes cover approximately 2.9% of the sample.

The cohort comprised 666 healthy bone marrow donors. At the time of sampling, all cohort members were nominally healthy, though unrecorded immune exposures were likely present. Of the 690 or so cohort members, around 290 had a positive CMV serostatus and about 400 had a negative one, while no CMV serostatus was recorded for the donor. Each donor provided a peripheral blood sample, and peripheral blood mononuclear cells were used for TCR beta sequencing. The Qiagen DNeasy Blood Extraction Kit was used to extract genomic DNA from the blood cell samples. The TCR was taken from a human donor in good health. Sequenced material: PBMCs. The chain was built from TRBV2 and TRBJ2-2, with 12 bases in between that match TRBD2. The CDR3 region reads CASRTQTSGRSDGELFF. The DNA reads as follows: TGTGCCAGCAGGACCCAGACTAGCGGGAGAAGTGACGGGGAGCTGTTTTTT. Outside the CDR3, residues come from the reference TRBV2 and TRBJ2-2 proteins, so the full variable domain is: EPEVTQTPSHQVTQMGQEVILRCVPISNHLYFYWYRQILGQKVEFLVSFYNNEISEKSEIFDDQFSVERPDGSNFTLKIRSTKLEDSAMYFCASRTQTSGRSDGELFFGEGSRLTVL.